This record looks at one T cell receptor beta chain sequence and its context. The CDR3 extends over 16 amino acids. V trimming: 3 bases; J trimming: 8 bases; junction bases outside the gene matches: 10. Germline assignment: CDR1 MRHNA and CDR2 SNTAGT. This sample is part of a study of control samples from healthy donors and cancer patients. Generated by immunoSEQ multiplex PCR, the TCRdb table keeps only in-frame clones and is missing some. Among around 94,000 clones listed, 85% to 90% were seen once. The TCR originated in a woman between 50 and 59 years old in good health. The sequenced sample consisted of blood. V is TRBV6-4 and J is TRBJ1-4; 9 bases line up with TRBD1. CDR3 amino acids: CASSDRPGQGGEKLFF. The DNA for the CDR3 is TGTGCCAGCAGTGATCGACCGGGACAGGGTGGGGAAAAACTGTTTTTT.